Following are 12 T cell receptor beta chains from one sample sequenced in a study of T cells after yellow fever vaccination. MiXCR, run by TCRdb on the 5' RACE reads, gives a single entry per CDR3 protein. The sample has 450,000 to 550,000 distinct CDR3 sequences; just over 20% are singletons. The sequencing here drew on PBMCs, taken about 21 days after the first yellow fever vaccination. The receptors come from a man aged 18 to 35 who received the YFV17D yellow fever vaccine.

V and J are TRBV7-2 and TRBJ2-5; 7 bases align to TRBD2. CDR1 and CDR2 (germline): SGHTA, FQGNSA. Trimming at V came to 5 bases and at J to 4 bases, leaving 7 bases not matched to a gene. The CDR3 sequence is 14 residues long. The CDR3 DNA is TGTGCCAGCAGCCAACTAGCGCGGGGAGAGACCCAGTACTTC. This encodes CASSQLARGETQYF. Complete variable domain (other parts from reference TRBV7-2 and TRBJ2-5): GAGVSQSPSNKVTEKGKDVELRCDPISGHTALYWYRQSLGQGLEFLIYFQGNSAPDKSGLPSDRFSAERTGGSVSTLTIQRTQQEDSAVYLCASSQLARGETQYFGPGTRLLVL.

This clonotype was detected a few times. The V and J genes are TRBV5-6 and TRBJ2-4; D might be TRBD1 (6 bases). This CDR3 is 15 amino acids long. V lost 4 bases and J lost 0, with 11 bases in between. Germline loops: CDR1 SGHDT, CDR2 YYEEEE. The CDR3 coding sequence is TGTGCCAGCAGCGTGACAGGCATAGCCAAAAACATTCAGTACTTC. Translated: CASSVTGIAKNIQYF.

The rearrangement links TRBV12-3 or TRBV12-4 to TRBJ1-1; 10 nucleotides match TRBD1. CDR3 size: 15 residues. Unmatched junction bases numbered 7, after V lost 4 bases and J lost 5 bases. Here the CDR3 DNA reads TGTGCCAGCAGTTCTTGGACAGGGGGAAGGACTGAAGCTTTCTTT. It encodes CASSSWTGGRTEAFF.

The chain joins TRBV7-9 to TRBJ2-1, with 7 nucleotides matching TRBD1. Trimming removed 5 bases from V and 3 bases from J; junction bases left unmatched: 7. CDR3 size: 15 residues. The germline V gene encodes CDR1 SEHNR and CDR2 FQNEAQ (reference sequence). As DNA, the CDR3 is TGTGCCAGCAGCCGAGACAGGGTACGCTACAATGAGCAGTTCTTC. It codes for CASSRDRVRYNEQFF.

This clonotype was recorded a few times. The rearrangement uses TRBV9 and TRBJ2-7; 11 nucleotides agree with TRBD1. This CDR3 is 14 amino acids long. The V and J ends lost 3 bases and 5 bases, in that order; junction bases with no gene match: 4. Germline loops: CDR1 SGDLS, CDR2 YYNGEE. This CDR3 reads CASSGGQGVHEQYF. The CDR3 DNA reads as TGTGCCAGCAGCGGGGGACAGGGGGTCCACGAGCAGTACTTC.

The gene calls are TRBV5-6 and TRBJ2-5; TRBD2 aligns across 9 bases. With 4 bases clipped from V and 9 bases from J, the junction kept 16 bases outside the gene matches. Per germline, CDR1 SGHDT and CDR2 YYEEEE. There are 16 residues in the CDR3. The CDR3 DNA reads as TGTGCCAGCAGCCATCGACTAGCGGAGGGCGTAGGGGCCCAGTACTTC. Amino acid sequence: CASSHRLAEGVGAQYF.

There are a few counts of this clonotype. The V gene is TRBV7-2, the J gene TRBJ2-7, with D perhaps TRBD1 (6 bases). The CDR3 consists of 14 residues. Germline V gene sequence: CDR1 SGHTA, CDR2 FQGNSA. The germline V and J ends were trimmed by 4 bases and 2 bases, with 12 bases remaining between them. CDR3 protein: CASSYNRATYEQYV. For the CDR3, the DNA is TGTGCCAGCAGCTACAACAGGGCGACCTACGAGCAGTACGTC.

This clonotype was recorded a few times. The chain has TRBV12-3 or TRBV12-4 and TRBJ1-5; D is perhaps TRBD1 (6 bases). The CDR3 consists of 13 residues. The V end was cut by 4 bases, the J end by 6 bases, with 10 bases between. The CDR3 sequence is CASSWTERQPQHF. CDR3 nucleotide sequence: TGTGCCAGCAGTTGGACAGAGCGTCAGCCCCAGCATTTT.

This clonotype showed up just a few times. This chain uses TRBV14 with TRBJ2-2; D possibly corresponds to TRBD2 (5 bases). Germline V gives CDR1 SGHDN, CDR2 FVKESK. This CDR3 contains 16 residues. V gave up 0 bases and J gave up 7 bases, with 15 bases separating them. The CDR3 sequence: CASSQEFRTAGGELFF. The CDR3 nucleotides read TGTGCCAGCAGCCAAGAATTTCGGACGGCGGGCGGGGAGCTGTTTTTT.

The chain has TRBV20-1 and TRBJ2-5; D not resolved. The CDR3 extends over 12 amino acids. The germline CDR1 and CDR2 sequences are DFQATT and SNEGSKA (reference sequence). Trimming shortened V by 0 bases and J by 5 bases, and 7 bases separated the two germline ends. The CDR3 sequence is CSARDRAETQYF. The CDR3 DNA is TGCAGTGCTAGAGATCGTGCGGAGACCCAGTACTTC.

This clonotype came up a few times. V and J are TRBV5-1 and TRBJ2-3; D gene ambiguous. Between the trimmed V and J ends, which lost 0 bases and 0 bases, there was a span of 8 bases. There are 15 residues in the CDR3. Germline CDR1 reads SGHRS; CDR2 reads YFSETQ. The CDR3 loop is CASSLAGKSTDTQYF. In DNA, the CDR3 is TGCGCCAGCAGCTTGGCTGGTAAAAGCACAGATACGCAGTATTTT. The full variable domain, in which reference TRBV5-1 and TRBJ2-3 provide the parts outside the CDR3, is KAGVTQTPRYLIKTRGQQVTLSCSPISGHRSVSWYQQTPGQGLQFLFEYFSETQRNKGNFPGRFSGRQFSNSRSEMNVSTLELGDSALYLCASSLAGKSTDTQYFGPGTRLTVL.

Comment on this clonotype: An end of the junction differs from the germline gene, which may be a read error. This chain links TRBV7-2 with TRBJ2-3; 8 bases match TRBD2. CDR1 is SGHTA and CDR2 is FQGNSA in the germline V gene. The CDR3 has 15 residues. CDR3 sequence reads: CAISSGGPSWDTQYF. In DNA, the CDR3 is TGTGCCATCAGCTCGGGGGGGCCGTCATGGGATACGCAGTATTTT.